The T cell receptor (beta chain) described here comes from a study of blood T cell repertoires in COVID-19. Study overall: From the United States, Italy and Spain came samples of acute and convalescent COVID-19. Sources were T cells, B-cell-depleted T cells, or PBMCs; the material itself was cDNA or gDNA.

Study processing details: Reference gene primer amplification in the assay estimated nucleated cell counts. Sequencing was performed with immunoSEQ multiplex PCR; in TCRdb, only in-frame clones are kept and a portion is missing. V and J calls and clone size come straight from that table; D and trimming were deduced from the DNA. The data contain about 70,000 clones, roughly 86% of them singletons. The CDR3 extends over 13 amino acids. V was pared by 5 bases and J by 5 bases, with 4 bases of the junction left unmatched. Germline CDR1 and CDR2: SGHVS and FQNEAQ. The sequence came from a woman in her seventies with acute or convalescent COVID-19. What was sequenced was peripheral blood. This chain uses TRBV7-8 with TRBJ1-2, with 8 bases matching TRBD1. The CDR3 here is CASSTDRGYGYTF. The CDR3 coding sequence is TGTGCCAGCAGCACCGACAGGGGTTATGGCTACACCTTC.